This TCR beta chain was sequenced in a study of cytomegalovirus exposure and HLA in healthy donors. Study background: HLA-typed donors were the source of tens of millions of unique TCRs, which an early data release held. Whole-study results and caveats: What was likely a sequencing artifact was a cluster of highly shared sequence variants. Earlier analysis yielded a pattern in which most TCR beta V segments were productive about 90% or about 30% of the time. Trimming of TCR beta V- and J-genes showed a link, identified in a later analysis, to a missense DCLRE1C variant.

Germline CDR1 MDHEN, CDR2 SYDVKM. The CDR3 extends over 14 amino acids. V shed 3 bases and J shed 4 bases, with 12 bases lying between them. Remarks on this clone: Its matching antigen is unknown.

In the PCR, 60 Vbeta and 13 Jbeta primers were used. Libraries were prepared by immunoSEQ multiplex PCR; TCRdb keeps only in-frame clonotypes and omits some of them. The table includes around 200,000 clones, roughly 85% detected once. The sequenced sample was PBMCs. The TCR originated in a male donor in good health and CMV-seronegative. This chain connects TRBV28 to TRBJ1-2; D not certain. CDR3 coding DNA: TGTGCCAGCAGTTTGAAGAGGGTAGGCTATGGCTACACCTTC. Translation: CASSLKRVGYGYTF.